The T cell receptor beta chain under discussion was sequenced for a study of glioma-infiltrating T cells after dendritic cell vaccination listed by TCRdb under 2016. For the wider study: Of the roughly 15 glioblastoma patients in the cohort, all drawn from Phase I and II dendritic cell vaccination trials, 9 were newly diagnosed and 6 had recurrent disease. Between the early 2000s and the early 2010s, the patients were given dendritic cell vaccination pulsed with autologous tumor lysate. The vaccine consisted of monocyte-derived dendritic cells cultured approximately seven days with IL-4 and GM-CSF, then pulsed overnight with autologous tumor lysate. Three intradermal dendritic cell vaccine injections were administered to patients at biweekly intervals in the arm below the axilla. Tumor-infiltrating lymphocyte content was quantified and tumor and blood repertoires were compared in dendritic cell-vaccinated glioblastoma patients by deep sequencing of TCR beta CDR3 regions. Survival after dendritic cell vaccination was correlated with TCR sequencing metrics, including TIL content and tumor-blood repertoire overlap. Results the study describes overall, beyond this receptor: The three-group TCR overlap response model was described as speculative and requiring prospective validation. After dendritic cell vaccination, a higher estimated pretreatment TIL content predicted longer time to progression and overall survival. The cohort was small and heterogeneous, only a few patients had full blood and tumor sets, and even fewer had initial-recurrent tumor pairs. No direct relationship between TCR clonality and survival was found, suggesting that a diverse polyclonal response may matter.

According to the germline V gene (reference sequence), CDR1 reads MNHNY and CDR2 reads SVGAGI. Between the V and J ends, shortened by 6 bases and 2 bases respectively, the junction contains 14 bases. The CDR3 sequence holds 14 residues, the cysteine and phenylalanine included. The DNA shown is the 42-base CDR3, in frame from base 1. To be selected, patients needed enough residual fresh-frozen tumor tissue and more than two years of available survival data. Although molecular status otherwise differed among the glioblastoma patients, no patient had an isocitrate dehydrogenase mutation. PBMC collection took place before vaccination, two weeks after the third vaccination, and at tumor progression if progression occurred. The Qiagen DNeasy Blood extraction Kit was used for extraction of genomic DNA. TCRB CDR3 regions were amplified from about 1.9 ug genomic DNA, or all available DNA if less, using the immunoSEQ assay. Multiplex PCR used 60 forward primers for TCR V beta segments and 13 reverse primers for J beta segments. To estimate the number of reads per starting template, synthetic control templates were added to each sample at limiting dilution. Reads of 87 bp were generated by sequencing on the Illumina HiSeq System. The original pipeline was this. PCR and sequencing errors were removed by merging closely related sequences with a nearest neighbor algorithm. TCR overlap was defined as the percentage of unique tumor TCR beta sequences that were also present in the same patient's peripheral blood. Sourced from immuneACCESS, this table was stored by TCRdb with only in-frame sequences that have V and J called. A share of the clones is absent; for the studies checked, an unresolved V gene accounts for under half, and the remainder has no known explanation. Clonal size and the V and J genes are those of that table, whereas D and trimming came from the DNA. The sample table lists tens of thousands of clones, 70% to 90% of them with a count of one. The ten top clones hold about 2.9% of the sample.

Details on this clone: The clone's antigen remains unknown. Per-base qualities were not stored, and no clone one base away is much larger.

The TCR sequence derives from a human donor with glioblastoma. This specimen consisted of blood, obtained before dendritic cell vaccination. Recombination linked TRBV6-6 to TRBJ2-7; matching of 6 bases hints at TRBD1 as the D gene. The CDR3 region has the sequence CASSPDRFTYEQYF. The nucleotide sequence is TGTGCCAGCAGCCCTGACAGGTTCACCTACGAGCAGTACTTC.